What follows are 24 T cell receptor beta chains derived from one specimen sequenced in a study of T cells in Graves' hyperthyroidism and ophthalmopathy (dated by TCRdb to about 2019). Preparation of the library involved multiplex PCR. Sequencer: Illumina HiSeq 2000. Amplification of TCR beta CDR3 regions was carried out from RNA transcripts. The TCR CDR3 was subjected to a first round of RT-PCR using the HTBI primer set and the Qiagen OneStep RT-PCR kit. TCRdb trimmed public reads at Q25 via fastp, called clones via MiXCR and kept in-frame beta chains. Each record represents a unique CDR3 protein, reported with the most common genes and DNA among its rows. Recorded for this sample are some 570,000 distinct CDR3 sequences; 15% to 20% of them occurred a single time. The top ten clonotypes cover around 17% of the sample. The sample consisted of blood. The receptors stem from a woman aged 18 to 35 with Graves' ophthalmopathy.

This clonotype was seen ten or more times. V usage is TRBV30 and J usage is TRBJ2-7, with 7 nucleotides matching TRBD2. CDR1 and CDR2 from the germline V gene are GTSNPN and SVGIG (reference sequence). The CDR3 totals 11 residues. The V segment lost 7 bases and the J segment 6 bases; nucleotides outside the gene matches: 6. CDR3 DNA: TGTGCCTCTTCTTCGGGAGGCGAGCAGTACTTC. Translation: CASSSGGEQYF.

This clonotype was seen at least ten times. The CDR3 DNA reads as TGTGCCTGGAGTGACAGCTATGGCTACACCTTC. Encoded protein: CAWSDSYGYTF. The chain has TRBV30 and TRBJ1-2, with D uncertain. Trimming pared 1 base from V and 4 bases from J, leaving 4 bases between. Germline V gene sequence: CDR1 GTSNPN, CDR2 SVGIG (reference sequence). CDR3 length equals 11 residues. The full variable domain, completed using reference TRBV30 and TRBJ1-2, is SQTIHQWPATLVQPVGSPLSLECTVEGTSNPNLYWYRQAAGRGLQLLFYSVGIGQISSEVPQNLSASRPQDRQFILSSKKLLLSDSGFYLCAWSDSYGYTFGSGTRLTVV.

This clonotype was seen ten or more times. The V gene is TRBV6-1, the J gene TRBJ1-5, with a possible D match to TRBD1 (5 bases). This CDR3 spans 16 amino acids. CDR1 and CDR2 from the germline V gene are MNHNS and SASEGT. Trimming left V 2 bases short and J 0 bases short, with 11 bases between. The CDR3 coding sequence is TGTGCCAGCAGTGAACAGGGAACCTATAGCAATCAGCCCCAGCATTTT. It encodes CASSEQGTYSNQPQHF.

Ten or more counts support this clonotype. This chain connects TRBV5-1 to TRBJ2-3; D perhaps matches TRBD1 (5 bases). Trimming left V 0 bases short and J 0 bases short, with 8 bases between. The CDR3 runs to 15 residues. CDR1 SGHRS and CDR2 YFSETQ come from the germline V gene. The CDR3 protein is CASSLDRPSTDTQYF. The CDR3 DNA reads as TGCGCCAGCAGCTTGGACAGGCCGAGCACAGATACGCAGTATTTT.

This clonotype was detected ten times or more. This chain joins TRBV5-8 and TRBJ2-7; no definite D call. CDR1 is SGHTS and CDR2 is YDEGEE in the germline V gene. The CDR3 totals 13 residues. V lost 4 bases to trimming and J lost 2 bases, with 10 bases between them. In DNA form, the CDR3 reads TGTGCCAGCAGCCGACAAAACACCTACGAGCAGTACTTC. This encodes CASSRQNTYEQYF. Full variable domain (outside the CDR3, taken from reference TRBV5-8 and TRBJ2-7): EAGVTQSPTHLIKTRGQQATLRCSPISGHTSVYWYQQALGLGLQFLLWYDEGEERNRGNFPPRFSGRQFPNYSSELNVNALELEDSALYLCASSRQNTYEQYFGPGTRLTVT.

This clonotype showed up just once. The chain couples TRBV11-1 to TRBJ2-1; 8 nucleotides match TRBD2. V dropped 2 bases and J dropped 9; count of bases not matched to a gene: 9. The germline gives CDR1 SGHAT, CDR2 FQDESV (reference sequence). The CDR3 runs 15 residues. The CDR3 DNA sequence: TGTGCCAGCAGCTTAACAGCGGGAGATGGATCTGAGCAGTTCTTC. It encodes CASSLTAGDGSEQFF.

This clonotype has more than one count but fewer than ten. The genes are TRBV5-4 and TRBJ1-1, with a tentative D call TRBD1 (5 bases). Trimming left V 7 bases short and J 0 bases short, with 16 bases between. Germline CDR1 reads SGHNT; CDR2 reads YYREEE (reference sequence). The CDR3 has 15 amino acids. The CDR3, as DNA: TGTGCCAGCCTAGTTGCCGGGGCCATGAACACTGAAGCTTTCTTT. This sequence encodes CASLVAGAMNTEAFF.

This clonotype was counted only a few times. The chain recombines TRBV14 with TRBJ1-2; D perhaps matches TRBD1 (5 bases). CDR1 and CDR2 from the germline V gene are SGHDN and FVKESK. Deletions cut 4 bases from V and 4 bases from J, with 10 bases between. The CDR3 is made up of 13 amino acids. The CDR3: CASSRDGIYGYTF. Written as DNA, the CDR3 is TGTGCCAGCAGCCGGGACGGAATCTATGGCTACACCTTC.

This clonotype appeared many times. This chain joins TRBV7-3 and TRBJ2-2, with TRBD2 identical over 15 bases. Germline values: CDR1 SGHTA, CDR2 FQGTGA. This CDR3 has 17 amino acids. The V gene end was trimmed by 5 bases and the J gene end by 9 bases; junction bases not matched to a gene: 10. The CDR3 nucleotides read TGTGCCAGCAGCCCCCGCCATGGACTAGCGGGAGGGTGGGAGCTGTTTTTT. Translation: CASSPRHGLAGGWELFF.

This clonotype has only a few counts. The rearrangement uses TRBV9 and TRBJ1-3; D is possibly TRBD1 (5 bases). Germline lookup yields CDR1 SGDLS and CDR2 YYNGEE. Trimming removed 4 bases at V and 8 bases at J, with 22 bases between. This CDR3 comprises 16 residues. For the CDR3, the DNA is TGTGCCAGCAGCCCGCGACCGCAGGGCAGAGGGGACACCATATATTTT. This sequence encodes CASSPRPQGRGDTIYF.

V usage is TRBV30 and J usage is TRBJ1-5; the D gene is possibly TRBD1 (6 bases). This CDR3 is 15 amino acids long. The germline gives CDR1 GTSNPN, CDR2 SVGIG (reference sequence). V was trimmed by 4 bases and J by 0 bases, leaving 13 bases between them. The DNA of the CDR3 is TGTGCCTGGACCCGGGACACCGATAGCAATCAGCCCCAGCATTTT. This gives the protein CAWTRDTDSNQPQHF.

This clonotype was seen a few times. The V and J genes are TRBV27 and TRBJ2-3; D possibly corresponds to TRBD2 (5 bases). This CDR3 is 17 amino acids long. V lost 4 bases and J lost 5, with 22 bases in between. Germline V CDR1 and CDR2: MNHEY, SMNVEV (reference sequence). This chain's CDR3 is CASSSLALSLRGDTQYF. The CDR3 nucleotides are TGTGCCAGCAGTTCTCTAGCACTCTCCCTTCGTGGAGATACGCAGTATTTT.

This chain connects TRBV18 to TRBJ1-2; perhaps TRBD1 as D (6 bases). Trimming pared 4 bases from V and 4 bases from J, leaving 13 bases between. Germline V gene lookup returns CDR1 KGHSH and CDR2 LQKENI. There are 14 residues in the CDR3. CDR3 sequence: CASSQAGQFYGYTF. As DNA, the CDR3 is TGTGCCAGCTCACAAGCCGGACAGTTCTATGGCTACACCTTC.

This clonotype was recorded a few times. The chain employs TRBV12-3 or TRBV12-4 and TRBJ2-5; 11 bases are a match to TRBD2. V was pared by 2 bases and J by 5 bases, with 7 bases of the junction left unmatched. The CDR3 covers 16 residues. CDR3 amino acids: CASSLRTSGLGETQYF. The CDR3 coding sequence is TGTGCCAGCAGTTTACGGACTAGCGGGTTAGGTGAGACCCAGTACTTC.

The chain carries TRBV4-3 and TRBJ1-1, with a possible D match to TRBD1 (5 bases). Germline V gene data show CDR1 as LGHNA and CDR2 as YSLEER. Trimming pared 3 bases from V and 10 bases from J, leaving 15 bases between. This CDR3 has 13 residues. CDR3 in DNA: TGCGCCAGCAGCCAGGGGGATTGGGACGGAGCTTTCTTT. Translation gives CASSQGDWDGAFF.

This clonotype was observed at least ten times. The chain uses TRBV5-4 and TRBJ1-2; 10 bases match TRBD1. The CDR3 contains 16 residues. V gave up 0 bases and J gave up 6 bases; unmatched junction bases: 8. The germline V gene has CDR1 SGHNT and CDR2 YYREEE (reference sequence). The CDR3 here is CASSLGRDRGQDGYTF. The CDR3 nucleotides read TGTGCCAGCAGCTTGGGGCGTGACAGGGGGCAGGATGGCTACACCTTC.

On this clonotype itself: This could be a read error, since a much larger clone is one nucleotide away. The chain uses TRBV12-3 or TRBV12-4 and TRBJ2-6; D unclear. This CDR3 region has 13 residues. V was trimmed by 6 bases and J by 0 bases, leaving 3 bases between them. The CDR3 bases are TGTGCCAGCAGACGCTCTGGGGCCAACGTCCTGACTTTC. This translates into CASRRSGANVLTF.

This clonotype showed up many times. The rearrangement joins TRBV5-1 to TRBJ2-1; 10 nucleotides align to TRBD2. This CDR3 is 15 amino acids long. CDR1 and CDR2 from the germline V gene are SGHRS and YFSETQ. Trimming cost V 4 bases and J 8 bases; bases outside gene matches: 9. The CDR3 region has the DNA TGCGCCAGCAGCGTGGTTAGCGGGGGGATGGATGAGCAGTTCTTC. Translated: CASSVVSGGMDEQFF.

In its sample, this clonotype was seen many times. This chain connects TRBV24-1 to TRBJ1-1; 7 bases are a match to TRBD1. The germline CDR1 and CDR2 sequences are KGHDR and SFDVKD. This CDR3 region has 16 residues. V was pared by 4 bases and J by 0 bases, with 7 bases of the junction left unmatched. In DNA, the CDR3 is TGTGCCACCAGTGACCCGGGACAGCCTATGAACACTGAAGCTTTCTTT. Translated, it gives CATSDPGQPMNTEAFF.

Of note for this clonotype: This may arise from a read error, as a much more abundant clone is one base away. The V and J genes are TRBV10-3 and TRBJ1-1; no definite D call. Looked up from germline, CDR1 is ENHRY and CDR2 is SYGVKD. CDR3 length equals 13 residues. Trimming took 0 bases from V and 6 from J, leaving 8 bases between them. For the CDR3, the DNA is TGTGCCATCAGTGAGTCGACTGGGGCTGAAGCTTTCTTT. Translating it yields CAISESTGAEAFF.

This clonotype came up many times. The chain employs TRBV30 and TRBJ1-2; D is unclear. This CDR3 is built from 12 residues. Trimming pared 0 bases from V and 8 bases from J, leaving 10 bases between. Looked up from germline, CDR1 is GTSNPN and CDR2 is SVGIG (reference sequence). The DNA for the CDR3 is TGTGCCTGGAGTGTAGGAAGATCCGGCTACACCTTC. Protein sequence: CAWSVGRSGYTF.

The genes are TRBV2 and TRBJ1-4; D is uncertain. Trimming took 1 base from V and 3 from J, leaving 9 bases between them. CDR3 length: 15 residues. CDR1 and CDR2 (germline): SNHLY, FYNNEI. In nucleotides, the CDR3 is TGTGCCAGCAGTGAAGATCGGGGTTCTAATGAAAAACTGTTTTTT. Protein: CASSEDRGSNEKLFF.

This chain joins TRBV29-1 and TRBJ2-1, with 10 positions matching TRBD1. The CDR3 is 15 residues long. After removal of 4 bases from V and 0 bases from J, the junction contained 3 bases not matched to a gene. Germline CDR1 reads SQVTM; CDR2 reads ANQGSEA. CDR3 in amino acids: CSVAGQGDSYNEQFF. CDR3 nucleotides: TGCAGCGTTGCCGGACAGGGGGACTCCTACAATGAGCAGTTCTTC.

The rearrangement joins TRBV14 to TRBJ2-7; D may be TRBD1 (6 bases). CDR3 length: 17 residues. Germline loops: CDR1 SGHDN, CDR2 FVKESK. The germline V and J ends were trimmed by 0 bases and 3 bases, with 18 bases remaining between them. DNA of the CDR3: TGTGCCAGCAGCCAAGATCTAGGGGGACCGGTACACTACGAGCAGTACTTC. It codes for CASSQDLGGPVHYEQYF.